This TCR beta chain was found in a study of CD8 T cells in ankylosing spondylitis. From germline, CDR1 is SGHRS and CDR2 YFSETQ. The CDR3 length is 13 residues. V lost 0 bases to trimming and J lost 3 bases, with 6 bases between them. TCRdb analysed the 5' RACE reads with MiXCR anew, one entry per CDR3 protein. The table lists about 90,000 distinct CDR3 sequences, under 30% of them singletons, with around 56% in the top ten. The receptor was isolated from a male donor with ankylosing spondylitis or in good health (not recorded which). The chain carries TRBV5-1 and TRBJ1-1, with D hard to call. Input material: blood, either unsorted or a sorted T cell fraction (not recorded which). CDR3 residues: CASSLVAYTEAFF. The DNA for the CDR3 is TGCGCCAGCAGCTTGGTGGCTTACACTGAAGCTTTCTTT.